The text below deals with one T cell receptor (beta chain). Its specificity is not known. These data are taken from a study of T cell responses to AZD1222 COVID-19 vaccine. Study-wide results and limits: Of spike-specific TCRs, nearly half reportedly target regions left unmutated in variants. Spike regions recognized by vaccine-associated CD4 TCRs spanned the protein, led by 160-218 and 743-854. It was only 6 or 7 AZD1222 recipients who were seropositive at baseline.

Clones were read by immunoSEQ multiplex PCR, and TCRdb kept only the in-frame ones, dropping some. Here the sample spans 100,000 to 120,000 clones, approximately 90% being singletons. The sequences come from peripheral blood, collected 28 days after the second AZD1222 dose. This clonotype was obtained from an adult who received the AZD1222 COVID-19 vaccine.

CDR3 bases: TGTGCCAGCAGCGTTCGACAGGGTAATGAAAAACTGTTTTTT. Protein: CASSVRQGNEKLFF. This sequence joins TRBV9 and TRBJ1-4; 7 positions agree with TRBD1. The CDR3 covers 14 residues. Germline V gene sequence: CDR1 SGDLS, CDR2 YYNGEE. The V gene end was trimmed by 2 bases and the J gene end by 4 bases; junction bases not matched to a gene: 2.